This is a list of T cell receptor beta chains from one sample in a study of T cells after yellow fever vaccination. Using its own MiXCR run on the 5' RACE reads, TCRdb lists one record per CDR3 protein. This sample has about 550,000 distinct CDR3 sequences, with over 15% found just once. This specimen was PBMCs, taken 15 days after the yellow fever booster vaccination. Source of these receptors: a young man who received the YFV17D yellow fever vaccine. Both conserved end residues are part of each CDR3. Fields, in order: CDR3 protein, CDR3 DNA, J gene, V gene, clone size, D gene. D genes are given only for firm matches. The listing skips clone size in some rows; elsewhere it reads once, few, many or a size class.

CASSLTGAYNEQFF	TGTGCCAGCAGCCTGACAGGAGCCTACAATGAGCAGTTCTTC	TRBJ2-1	TRBV7-6	many	NA
CSARDTHLSYNEQFF	TGCAGTGCTAGAGATACGCACCTCTCCTACAATGAGCAGTTCTTC	TRBJ2-1	TRBV20-1	NA	NA
CASSLRPGTGGVGEKLFF	TGTGCCAGCAGCTTAAGGCCCGGGACAGGGGGTGTCGGTGAAAAACTGTTTTTT	TRBJ1-4	TRBV11-2	few	TRBD1
CASSLGGGGKLFF	TGTGCCAGCAGTCTCGGAGGGGGCGGGAAACTGTTTTTT	TRBJ1-4	TRBV12-3/TRBV12-4	NA	TRBD1
CASSFSSTSNYEQYF	TGCGCCAGCAGCTTCAGTTCGACATCAAACTACGAGCAGTACTTC	TRBJ2-7	TRBV5-1	many	NA
CASSEVRQGWYGEAFF	TGTGCCAGCAGTGAAGTTCGTCAGGGGTGGTATGGTGAAGCTTTCTTT	TRBJ1-1	TRBV2	many	NA
CASSWSGTPAYEQYF	TGTGCCAGCAGCTGGTCCGGGACTCCGGCCTACGAGCAGTACTTC	TRBJ2-7	TRBV7-2	NA	NA
CSARPLQSSYNEQFF	TGCAGTGCTAGACCTCTACAGAGCTCCTACAATGAGCAGTTCTTC	TRBJ2-1	TRBV20-1	NA	NA
CAIISEETQYF	TGTGCCATTATCTCAGAAGAGACCCAGTACTTC	TRBJ2-5	TRBV10-3	NA	NA
CASSQGIANYGYTF	TGCGCCAGCAGCCAAGGGATAGCTAACTATGGCTACACCTTC	TRBJ1-2	TRBV4-3	few	NA
CASSIALDARGVDGYTF	TGTGCCAGTAGTATTGCATTGGACGCCCGAGGGGTGGATGGCTACACCTTC	TRBJ1-2	TRBV19	few	NA
CASSPTGNTIYF	TGTGCCAGCAGCCCCACTGGAAACACCATATATTTT	TRBJ1-3	TRBV7-2	many	NA
CASRRGSYSSGANVLTF	TGTGCCAGCCGTCGCGGCAGCTATTCATCTGGGGCCAACGTCCTGACTTTC	TRBJ2-6	TRBV27	NA	NA